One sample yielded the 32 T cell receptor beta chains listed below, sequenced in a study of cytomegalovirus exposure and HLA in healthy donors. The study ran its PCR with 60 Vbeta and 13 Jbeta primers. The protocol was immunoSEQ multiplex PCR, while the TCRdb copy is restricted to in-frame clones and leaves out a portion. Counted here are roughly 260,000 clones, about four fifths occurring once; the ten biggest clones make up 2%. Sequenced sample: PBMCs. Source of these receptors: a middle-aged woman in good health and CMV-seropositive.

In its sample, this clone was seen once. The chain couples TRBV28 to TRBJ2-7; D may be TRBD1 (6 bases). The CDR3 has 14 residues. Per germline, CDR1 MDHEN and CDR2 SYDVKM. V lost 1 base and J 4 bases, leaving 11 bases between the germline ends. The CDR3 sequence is CASSLSGTGYEQYF. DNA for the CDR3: TGTGCCAGCAGTTTATCAGGTACAGGGTACGAGCAGTACTTC.

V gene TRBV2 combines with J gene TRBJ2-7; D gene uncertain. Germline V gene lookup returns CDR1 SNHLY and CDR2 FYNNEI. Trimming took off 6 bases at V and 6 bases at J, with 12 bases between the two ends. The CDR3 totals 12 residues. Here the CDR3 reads CASRSFPSEQYF. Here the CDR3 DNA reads TGTGCCAGCAGGAGCTTTCCTAGCGAGCAGTACTTC.

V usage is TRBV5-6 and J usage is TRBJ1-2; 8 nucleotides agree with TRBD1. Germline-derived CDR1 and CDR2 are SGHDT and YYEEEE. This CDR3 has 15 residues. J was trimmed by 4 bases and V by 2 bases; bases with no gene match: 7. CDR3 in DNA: TGTGCCAGCAGCTTCCCGGGACAGGCGACCTATGGCTACACCTTC. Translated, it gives CASSFPGQATYGYTF.

CDR3 amino acids: CSVTNLNEQFF. CDR3 coding DNA: TGCAGCGTTACAAACCTTAATGAGCAGTTCTTC. This chain joins TRBV29-1 and TRBJ2-1; D uncertain. V was trimmed by 5 bases and J by 7 bases, leaving 9 bases between them. Looked up from germline, CDR1 is SQVTM and CDR2 is ANQGSEA. The CDR3 contains 11 residues.

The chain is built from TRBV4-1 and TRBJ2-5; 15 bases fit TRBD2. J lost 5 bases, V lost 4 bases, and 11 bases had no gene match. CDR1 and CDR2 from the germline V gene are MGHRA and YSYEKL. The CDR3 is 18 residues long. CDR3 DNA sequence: TGCGCCAGCAGCCTCGGACTAGCGGGAGGGCCGGGTCGGGAGACCCAGTACTTC. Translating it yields CASSLGLAGGPGRETQYF.

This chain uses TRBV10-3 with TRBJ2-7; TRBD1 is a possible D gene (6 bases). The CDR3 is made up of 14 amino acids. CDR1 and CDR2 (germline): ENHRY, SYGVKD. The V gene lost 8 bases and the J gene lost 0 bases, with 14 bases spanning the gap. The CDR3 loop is CAISWTDSSYEQYF. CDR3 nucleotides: TGTGCCATCTCTTGGACAGACAGCTCCTACGAGCAGTACTTC.

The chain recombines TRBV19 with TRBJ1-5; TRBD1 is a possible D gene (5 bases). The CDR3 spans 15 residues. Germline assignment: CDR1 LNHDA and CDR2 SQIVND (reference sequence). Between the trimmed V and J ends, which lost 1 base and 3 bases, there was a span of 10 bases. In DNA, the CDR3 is TGTGCCAGTAGTATAGCCCGGGGGGACAATCAGCCCCAGCATTTT. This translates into CASSIARGDNQPQHF.

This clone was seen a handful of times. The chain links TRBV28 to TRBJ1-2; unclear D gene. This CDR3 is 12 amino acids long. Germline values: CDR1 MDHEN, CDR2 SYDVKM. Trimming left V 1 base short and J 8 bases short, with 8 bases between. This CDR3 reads CASSLFGYGYTF. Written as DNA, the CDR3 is TGTGCCAGCAGTTTATTCGGGTACGGCTACACCTTC.

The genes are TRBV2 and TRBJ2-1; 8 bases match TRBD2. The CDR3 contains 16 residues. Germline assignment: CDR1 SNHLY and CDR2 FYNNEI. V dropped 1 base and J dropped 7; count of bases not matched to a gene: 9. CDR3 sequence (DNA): TGTGCCAGCAGTGAAGGTGGAGGCGGGAGGAGGAATGAGCAGTTCTTC. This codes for CASSEGGGGRRNEQFF.

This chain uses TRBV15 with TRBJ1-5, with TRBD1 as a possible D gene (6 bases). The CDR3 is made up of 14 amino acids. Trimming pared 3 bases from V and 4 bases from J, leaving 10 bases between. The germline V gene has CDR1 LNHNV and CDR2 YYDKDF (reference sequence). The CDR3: CATSRGQINQPQHF. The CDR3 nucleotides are TGTGCCACCAGCAGGGGACAAATTAATCAGCCCCAGCATTTT.

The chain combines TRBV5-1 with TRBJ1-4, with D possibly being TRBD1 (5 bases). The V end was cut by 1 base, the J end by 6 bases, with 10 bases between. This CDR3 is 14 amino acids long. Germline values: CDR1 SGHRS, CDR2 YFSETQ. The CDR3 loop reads CASSLSREDEKLFF. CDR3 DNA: TGCGCCAGCAGCTTGTCCAGGGAGGATGAAAAACTGTTTTTT.

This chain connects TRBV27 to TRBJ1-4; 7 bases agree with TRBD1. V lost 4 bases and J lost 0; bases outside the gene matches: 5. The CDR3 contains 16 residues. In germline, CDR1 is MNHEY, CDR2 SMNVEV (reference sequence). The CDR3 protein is CASSSGQAATNEKLFF. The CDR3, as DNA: TGTGCCAGCAGTTCAGGACAGGCTGCAACTAATGAAAAACTGTTTTTT.

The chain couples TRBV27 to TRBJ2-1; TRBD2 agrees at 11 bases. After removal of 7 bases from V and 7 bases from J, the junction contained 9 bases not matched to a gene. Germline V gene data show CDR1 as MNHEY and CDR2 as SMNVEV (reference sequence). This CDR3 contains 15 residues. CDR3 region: CASTGLAGFENEQFF. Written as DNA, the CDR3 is TGTGCCAGCACCGGACTAGCGGGTTTTGAGAATGAGCAGTTCTTC.

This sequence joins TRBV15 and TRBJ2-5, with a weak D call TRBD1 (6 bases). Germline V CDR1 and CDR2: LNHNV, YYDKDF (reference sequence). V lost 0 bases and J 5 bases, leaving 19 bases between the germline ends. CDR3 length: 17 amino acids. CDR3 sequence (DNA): TGTGCCACCAGCAGAGATCAGGGGAGACCCGGGCGGGAGACCCAGTACTTC. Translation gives CATSRDQGRPGRETQYF.

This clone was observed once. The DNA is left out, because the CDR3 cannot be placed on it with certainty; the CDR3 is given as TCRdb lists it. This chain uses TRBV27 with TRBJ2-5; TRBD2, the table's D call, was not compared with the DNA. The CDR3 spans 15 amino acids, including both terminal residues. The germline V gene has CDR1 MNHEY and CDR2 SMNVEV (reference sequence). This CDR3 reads CASSTSSGSTETQYF.

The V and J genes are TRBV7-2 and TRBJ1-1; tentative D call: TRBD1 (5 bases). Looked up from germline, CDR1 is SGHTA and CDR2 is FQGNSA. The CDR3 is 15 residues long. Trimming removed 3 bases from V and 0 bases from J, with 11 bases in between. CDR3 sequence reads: CASSFSGPLNTEAFF. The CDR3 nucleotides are TGTGCCAGCAGCTTCTCAGGGCCGCTGAACACTGAAGCTTTCTTT. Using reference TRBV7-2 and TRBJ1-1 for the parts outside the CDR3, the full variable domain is GAGVSQSPSNKVTEKGKDVELRCDPISGHTALYWYRQSLGQGLEFLIYFQGNSAPDKSGLPSDRFSAERTGGSVSTLTIQRTQQEDSAVYLCASSFSGPLNTEAFFGQGTRLTVV.

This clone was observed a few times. The CDR3 reads CASRSIQDYNEQFF. The CDR3 DNA follows: TGTGCCAGCAGATCGATACAGGACTACAATGAGCAGTTCTTC. The V and J genes are TRBV9 and TRBJ2-1; D may be TRBD1 (5 bases). Per the germline V gene, CDR1 is SGDLS and CDR2 is YYNGEE. Trimming shortened V by 5 bases and J by 3 bases, and 12 bases separated the two germline ends. The CDR3 consists of 14 residues.

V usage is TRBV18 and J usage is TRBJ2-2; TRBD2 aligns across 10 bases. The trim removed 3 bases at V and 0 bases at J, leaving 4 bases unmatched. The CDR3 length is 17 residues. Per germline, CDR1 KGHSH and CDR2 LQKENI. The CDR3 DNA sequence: TGTGCCAGCTCACCTTCTAGCGGGAGAACGAACACCGGGGAGCTGTTTTTT. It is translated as CASSPSSGRTNTGELFF.

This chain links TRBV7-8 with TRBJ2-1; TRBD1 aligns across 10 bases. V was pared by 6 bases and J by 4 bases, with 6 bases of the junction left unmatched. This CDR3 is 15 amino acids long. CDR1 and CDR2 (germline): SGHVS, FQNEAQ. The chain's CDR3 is CASSSTGGGYNEQFF. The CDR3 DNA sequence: TGTGCCAGCAGTTCGACAGGGGGCGGGTACAATGAGCAGTTCTTC.

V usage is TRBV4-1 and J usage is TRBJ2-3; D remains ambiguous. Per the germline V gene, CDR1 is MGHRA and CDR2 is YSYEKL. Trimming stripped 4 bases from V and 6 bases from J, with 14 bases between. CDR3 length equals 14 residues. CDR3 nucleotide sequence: TGCGCCAGCAGCCTAACTACCCCGTTGGATACGCAGTATTTT. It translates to CASSLTTPLDTQYF.

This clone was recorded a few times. The CDR3 spells CASSIELAAYNEQFF. Here the CDR3 DNA reads TGTGCCAGTAGTATAGAACTAGCGGCCTACAATGAGCAGTTCTTC. This rearrangement joins TRBV19 to TRBJ2-1, with TRBD2 identical over 8 bases. J gave up 2 bases and V 0 bases, and 0 bases lay outside the gene matches. Germline V CDR1 and CDR2: LNHDA, SQIVND (reference sequence). This CDR3 has 15 residues. Using reference TRBV19 and TRBJ2-1 for the parts outside the CDR3, the full variable domain is DGGITQSPKYLFRKEGQNVTLSCEQNLNHDAMYWYRQDPGQGLRLIYYSQIVNDFQKGDIAEGYSVSREKKESFPLTVTSAQKNPTAFYLCASSIELAAYNEQFFGPGTRLTVL.

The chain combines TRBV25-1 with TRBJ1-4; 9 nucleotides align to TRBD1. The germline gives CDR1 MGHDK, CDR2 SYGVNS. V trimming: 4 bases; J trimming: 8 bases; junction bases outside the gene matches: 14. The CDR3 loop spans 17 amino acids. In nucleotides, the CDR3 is TGTGCCAGCAGTGGTCCCGGGACAGGGTTGGTGGGGGAAAAACTGTTTTTT. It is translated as CASSGPGTGLVGEKLFF. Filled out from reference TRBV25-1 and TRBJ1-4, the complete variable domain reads EADIYQTPRYLVIGTGKKITLECSQTMGHDKMYWYQQDPGMELHLIHYSYGVNSTEKGDLSSESTVSRIRTEHFPLTLESARPSHTSQYLCASSGPGTGLVGEKLFFGSGTQLSVL.

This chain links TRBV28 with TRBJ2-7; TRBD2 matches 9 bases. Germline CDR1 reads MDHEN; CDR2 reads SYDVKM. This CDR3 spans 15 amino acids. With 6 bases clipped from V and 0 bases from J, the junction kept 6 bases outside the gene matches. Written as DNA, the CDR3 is TGTGCCAGCAGCCCGACTAGCGGCTTCTCCTACGAGCAGTACTTC. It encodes CASSPTSGFSYEQYF. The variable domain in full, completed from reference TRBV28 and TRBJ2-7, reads DVKVTQSSRYLVKRTGEKVFLECVQDMDHENMFWYRQDPGLGLRLIYFSYDVKMKEKGDIPEGYSVSREKKERFSLILESASTNQTSMYLCASSPTSGFSYEQYFGPGTRLTVT.

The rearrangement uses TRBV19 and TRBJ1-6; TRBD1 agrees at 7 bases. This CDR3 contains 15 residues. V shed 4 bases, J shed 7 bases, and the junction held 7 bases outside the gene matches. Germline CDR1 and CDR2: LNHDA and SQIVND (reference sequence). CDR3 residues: CASSTGQLRNSPLHF. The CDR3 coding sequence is TGTGCCAGTAGTACGGGACAGCTAAGAAATTCACCCCTCCACTTT.

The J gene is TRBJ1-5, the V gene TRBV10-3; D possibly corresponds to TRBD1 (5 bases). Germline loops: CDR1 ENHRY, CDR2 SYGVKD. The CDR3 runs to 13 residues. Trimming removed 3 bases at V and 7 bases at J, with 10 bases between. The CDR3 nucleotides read TGTGCCATCAGTGAAGGGAGGGGCCAGCCCCAGCATTTT. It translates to CAISEGRGQPQHF.

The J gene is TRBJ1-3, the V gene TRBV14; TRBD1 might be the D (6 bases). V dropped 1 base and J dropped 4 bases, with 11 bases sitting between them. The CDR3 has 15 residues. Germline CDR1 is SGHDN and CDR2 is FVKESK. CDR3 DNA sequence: TGTGCCAGCAGCCAAGCGCGGACAGCCGGAAACACCATATATTTT. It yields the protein CASSQARTAGNTIYF. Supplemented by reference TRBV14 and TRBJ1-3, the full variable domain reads EAGVTQFPSHSVIEKGQTVTLRCDPISGHDNLYWYRRVMGKEIKFLLHFVKESKQDESGMPNNRFLAERTGGTYSTLKVQPAELEDSGVYFCASSQARTAGNTIYFGEGSWLTVV.

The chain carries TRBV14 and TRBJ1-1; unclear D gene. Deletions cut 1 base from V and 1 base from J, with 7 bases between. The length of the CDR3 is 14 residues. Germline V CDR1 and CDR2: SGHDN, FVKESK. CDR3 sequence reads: CASSQGRQNTEAFF. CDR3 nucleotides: TGTGCCAGCAGCCAAGGCCGACAGAACACTGAAGCTTTCTTT.

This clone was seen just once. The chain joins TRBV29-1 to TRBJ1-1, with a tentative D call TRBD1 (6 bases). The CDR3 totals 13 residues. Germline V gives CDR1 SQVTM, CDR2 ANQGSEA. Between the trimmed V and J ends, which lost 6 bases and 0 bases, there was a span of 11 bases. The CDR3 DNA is TGCAGCGTCCTGGACAGTATGAACACTGAAGCTTTCTTT. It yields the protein CSVLDSMNTEAFF.

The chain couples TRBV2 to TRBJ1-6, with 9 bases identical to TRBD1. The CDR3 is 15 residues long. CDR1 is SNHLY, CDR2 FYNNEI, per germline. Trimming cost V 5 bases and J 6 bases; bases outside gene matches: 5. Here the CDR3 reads CASSRPGQGNSPLHF. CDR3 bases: TGTGCCAGCAGTCGACCGGGACAGGGTAATTCACCCCTCCACTTT.

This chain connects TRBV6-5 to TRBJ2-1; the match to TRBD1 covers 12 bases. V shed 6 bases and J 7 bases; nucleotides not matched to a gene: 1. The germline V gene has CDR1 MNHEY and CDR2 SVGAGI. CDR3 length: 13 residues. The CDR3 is CASRGQGANEQFF. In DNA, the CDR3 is TGTGCCAGCAGGGGACAGGGGGCGAATGAGCAGTTCTTC.

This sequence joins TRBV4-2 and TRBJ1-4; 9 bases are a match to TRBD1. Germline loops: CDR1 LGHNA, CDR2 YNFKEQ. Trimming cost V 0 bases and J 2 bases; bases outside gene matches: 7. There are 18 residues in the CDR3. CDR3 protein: CASSQDQQGAVTNEKLFF. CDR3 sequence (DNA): TGTGCCAGCAGCCAAGATCAACAGGGGGCTGTGACTAATGAAAAACTGTTTTTT.

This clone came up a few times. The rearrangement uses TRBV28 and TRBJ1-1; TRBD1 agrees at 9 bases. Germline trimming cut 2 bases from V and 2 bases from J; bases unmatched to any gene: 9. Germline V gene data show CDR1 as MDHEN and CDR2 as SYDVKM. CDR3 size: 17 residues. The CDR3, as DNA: TGTGCCAGCAGTTTAATGGGGACAGGGTTTGGTAACACTGAAGCTTTCTTT. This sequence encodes CASSLMGTGFGNTEAFF.